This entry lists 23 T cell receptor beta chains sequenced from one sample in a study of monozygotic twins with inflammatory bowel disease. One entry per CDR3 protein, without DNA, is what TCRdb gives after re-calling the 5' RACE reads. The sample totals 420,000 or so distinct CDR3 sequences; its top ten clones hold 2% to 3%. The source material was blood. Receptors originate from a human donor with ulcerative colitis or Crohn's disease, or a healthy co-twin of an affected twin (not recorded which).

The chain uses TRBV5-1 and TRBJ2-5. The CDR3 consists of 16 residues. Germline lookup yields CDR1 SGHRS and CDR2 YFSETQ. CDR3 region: CASSLEGSSIQETQYF.

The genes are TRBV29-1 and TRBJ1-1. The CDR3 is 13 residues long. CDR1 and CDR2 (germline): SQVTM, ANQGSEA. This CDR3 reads CSVEAEGGAEAFF.

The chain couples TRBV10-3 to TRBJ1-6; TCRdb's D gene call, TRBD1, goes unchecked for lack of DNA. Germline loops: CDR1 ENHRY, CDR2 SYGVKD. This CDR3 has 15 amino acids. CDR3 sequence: CAISEGDRVNSPLHF.

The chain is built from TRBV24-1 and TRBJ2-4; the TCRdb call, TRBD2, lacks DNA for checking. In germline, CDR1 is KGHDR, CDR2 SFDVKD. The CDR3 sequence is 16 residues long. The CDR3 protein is CATSGLADYQLDMQYF.

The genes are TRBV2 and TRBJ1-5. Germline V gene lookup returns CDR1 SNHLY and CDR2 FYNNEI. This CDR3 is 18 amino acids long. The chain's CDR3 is CASSRDSTMTRSNQPQHF.

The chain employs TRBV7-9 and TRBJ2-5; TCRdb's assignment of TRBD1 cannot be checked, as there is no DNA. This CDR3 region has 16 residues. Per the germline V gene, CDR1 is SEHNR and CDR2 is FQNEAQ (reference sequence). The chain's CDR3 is CAGQRQGRVGAETQYF. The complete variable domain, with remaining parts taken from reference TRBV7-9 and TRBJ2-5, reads DTGVSQNPRHKITKRGQNVTFRCDPISEHNRLYWYRQTLGQGPEFLTYFQNEAQLEKSRLLSDRFSAERPKGSFSTLEIQRTEQGDSAMYLCAGQRQGRVGAETQYFGPGTRLLVL.

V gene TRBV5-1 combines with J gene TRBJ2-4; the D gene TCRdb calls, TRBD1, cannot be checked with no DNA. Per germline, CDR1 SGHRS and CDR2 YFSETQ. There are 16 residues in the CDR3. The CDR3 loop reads CASSLEGQGLKNIQYF.

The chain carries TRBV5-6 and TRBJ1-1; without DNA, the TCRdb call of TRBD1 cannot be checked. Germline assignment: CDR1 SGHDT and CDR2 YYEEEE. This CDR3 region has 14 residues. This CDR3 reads CASSSGTIQQKAFF.

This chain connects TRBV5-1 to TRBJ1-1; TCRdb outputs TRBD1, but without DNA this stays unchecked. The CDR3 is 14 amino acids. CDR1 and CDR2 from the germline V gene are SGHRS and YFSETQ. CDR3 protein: CASSSGQGLTEAFF.

The CDR3 is CASSSRTVRSNQPQHF. V gene TRBV6-5 combines with J gene TRBJ1-5; TCRdb proposes TRBD1, but this gene call is untestable without DNA. CDR1 MNHEY and CDR2 SVGAGI come from the germline V gene. CDR3 length: 16 residues.

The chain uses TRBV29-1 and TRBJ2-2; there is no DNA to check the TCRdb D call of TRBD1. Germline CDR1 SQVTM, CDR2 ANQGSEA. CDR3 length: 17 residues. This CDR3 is CAVYGRVGIGGTGELFF.

This CDR3 is CASSLRAGGGSSYEQYF. This chain uses TRBV7-6 with TRBJ2-7; with no DNA, the TCRdb D assignment of TRBD2 cannot be verified. CDR1 and CDR2 (germline): SGHVS, FNYEAQ. This CDR3 region has 17 residues.

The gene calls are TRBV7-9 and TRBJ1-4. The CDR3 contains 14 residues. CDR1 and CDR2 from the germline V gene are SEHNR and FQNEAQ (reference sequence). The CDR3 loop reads CASSFGRTNEKLFF.

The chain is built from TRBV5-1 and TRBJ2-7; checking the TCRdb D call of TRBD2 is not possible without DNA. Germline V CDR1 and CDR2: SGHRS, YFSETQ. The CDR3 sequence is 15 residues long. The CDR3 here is CASSFGMRAQYEQYF.

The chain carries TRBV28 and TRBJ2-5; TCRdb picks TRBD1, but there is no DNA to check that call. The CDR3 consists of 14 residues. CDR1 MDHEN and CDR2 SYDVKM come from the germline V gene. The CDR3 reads CASNPRHLQETQYF.

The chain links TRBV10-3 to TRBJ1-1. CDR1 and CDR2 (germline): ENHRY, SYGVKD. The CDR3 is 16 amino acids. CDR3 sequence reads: CAISESTGPMNTEAFF.

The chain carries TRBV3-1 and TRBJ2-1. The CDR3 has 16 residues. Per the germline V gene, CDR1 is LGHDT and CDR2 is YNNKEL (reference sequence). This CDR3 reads CASSQVSRSSYNEQFF.

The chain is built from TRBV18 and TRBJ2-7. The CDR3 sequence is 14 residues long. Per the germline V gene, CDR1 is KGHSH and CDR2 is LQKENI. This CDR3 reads CASSPVSISYEQYF.

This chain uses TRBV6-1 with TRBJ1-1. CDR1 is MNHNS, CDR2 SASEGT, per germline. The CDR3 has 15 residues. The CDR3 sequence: CASSQRAQMYTEAFF.

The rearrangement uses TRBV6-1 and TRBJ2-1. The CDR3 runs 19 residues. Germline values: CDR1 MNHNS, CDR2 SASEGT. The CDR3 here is CASSEYHRGETTLYNEQFF.

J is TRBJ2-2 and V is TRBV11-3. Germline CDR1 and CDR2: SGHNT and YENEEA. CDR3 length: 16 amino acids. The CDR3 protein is CASSFYSSTNTGELFF.

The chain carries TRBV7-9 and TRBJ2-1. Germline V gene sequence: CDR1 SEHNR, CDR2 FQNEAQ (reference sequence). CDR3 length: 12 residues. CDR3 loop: CASSHDWNEQFF.

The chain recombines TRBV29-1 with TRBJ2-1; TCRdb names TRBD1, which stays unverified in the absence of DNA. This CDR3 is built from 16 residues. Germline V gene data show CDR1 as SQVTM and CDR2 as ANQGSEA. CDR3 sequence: CSVVARGGADYNEQFF.